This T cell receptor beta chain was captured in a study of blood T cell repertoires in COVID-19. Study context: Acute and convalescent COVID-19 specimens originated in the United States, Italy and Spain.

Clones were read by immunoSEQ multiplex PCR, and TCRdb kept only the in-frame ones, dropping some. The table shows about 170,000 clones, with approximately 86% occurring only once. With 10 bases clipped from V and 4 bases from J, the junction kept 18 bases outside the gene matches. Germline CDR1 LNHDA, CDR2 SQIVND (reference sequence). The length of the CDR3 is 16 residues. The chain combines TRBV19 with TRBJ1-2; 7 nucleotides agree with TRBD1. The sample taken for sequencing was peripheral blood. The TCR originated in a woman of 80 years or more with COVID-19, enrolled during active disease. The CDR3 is CATALGRGQQSYGYTF. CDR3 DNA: TGTGCCACCGCCCTTGGCCGGGGACAGCAAAGCTATGGCTACACCTTC.